These T cell receptor beta chains were read from a single sample in a study of shared T cell receptors in the human thymus. Using immunoSEQ multiplex PCR, the repertoire was profiled, and TCRdb retains in-frame clones only, with some absent. Here the sample spans hundreds of thousands of clones, around 87% being singletons. These records were also assigned to another study, of human thymus T cells.

Sample: thymocytes. These receptors were obtained from a boy in the first two years of life with a congenital heart defect. Both conserved end residues are part of each CDR3. D genes are given only for firm matches.

CASSPPGTVYSNQPQHF	TGTGCCAGCAGCCCTCCCGGGACAGTCTATAGCAATCAGCCCCAGCATTTT	TRBD1	TRBV2	TRBJ1-5
CASSSQRQAGSGYTF	TGTGCCAGCAGCTCCCAACGTCAGGCGGGTAGTGGCTACACCTTC	-	TRBV6-5	TRBJ1-2
CASLAGRETQYF	TGTGCCAGCCTAGCGGGGAGGGAGACCCAGTACTTC	TRBD2	TRBV2	TRBJ2-5
CASSSTPGPGQGAREQYF	TGTGCCAGTAGTAGTACCCCAGGACCGGGACAGGGGGCTAGGGAGCAGTACTTC	TRBD1	TRBV19	TRBJ2-7
CASSLPGLHYEQYF	TGTGCCAGCAGCCTACCGGGACTACACTACGAGCAGTACTTC	TRBD2	TRBV6-7	TRBJ2-7
CASSNTAGAETNYGYTF	TGTGCCAGTAGTAATACCGCAGGGGCAGAAACTAACTATGGCTACACCTTC	-	TRBV19	TRBJ1-2
CASSTDRGPFSPLHF	TGTGCCAGCAGTACGGACAGGGGGCCGTTTTCACCCCTCCACTTT	TRBD1	TRBV27	TRBJ1-6
CASSFNPQAGYSNQPQHF	TGTGCCAGCAGCTTCAACCCACAGGCCGGGTATAGCAATCAGCCCCAGCATTTT	-	TRBV11-3	TRBJ1-5
CSVTPGQASGANVLTF	TGCAGCGTTACCCCGGGACAGGCATCTGGGGCCAACGTCCTGACTTTC	TRBD1	TRBV29-1	TRBJ2-6
CATSREIRVGSPNYGYTF	TGTGCCACCAGCAGAGAGATTCGGGTAGGCAGTCCAAACTATGGCTACACCTTC	-	TRBV15	TRBJ1-2
CASSLGGPQPQHF	TGTGCCAGCAGTTTGGGGGGTCCTCAGCCCCAGCATTTT	-	TRBV6-5	TRBJ1-5
CASSAGPSLADTQYF	TGTGCCAGCTCCGCGGGACCCTCACTCGCAGATACGCAGTATTTT	-	TRBV18	TRBJ2-3
CASSLATVGSPLHF	TGTGCCAGCAGCTTAGCTACAGTTGGTTCACCCCTCCACTTT	-	TRBV7-2	TRBJ1-6
CASSVVASGEAGELFF	TGTGCCAGCAGCGTAGTAGCTAGCGGGGAGGCCGGGGAGCTGTTTTTT	TRBD2	TRBV9	TRBJ2-2
CASSQAPSGRREETQYF	TGCGCCAGCAGCCAAGCGCCCTCAGGCAGGCGAGAAGAGACCCAGTACTTC	-	TRBV4-3	TRBJ2-5
CASSAGTSPYNEQFF	TGTGCCAGCAGTGCCGGGACTAGCCCTTACAATGAGCAGTTCTTC	TRBD2	TRBV25-1	TRBJ2-1
CASSGQGVGNEQFF	TGTGCCAGCAGTGGACAGGGGGTGGGTAATGAGCAGTTCTTC	TRBD1	TRBV25-1	TRBJ2-1
CASSLESLRKGYHEQFF	TGTGCCAGCAGCTTGGAGTCGCTCCGAAAGGGGTACCATGAGCAGTTCTTC	-	TRBV5-6	TRBJ2-1
CASSAYRGGDHTEAFF	TGTGCCAGCAGCGCCTACAGGGGTGGGGACCACACTGAAGCTTTCTTT	TRBD1	TRBV5-4	TRBJ1-1
CASSVEETSDEQFF	TGTGCCAGCAGCGTAGAGGAGACGTCGGATGAGCAGTTCTTC	-	TRBV9	TRBJ2-1